The 32 T cell receptor beta chains below were found in one sample sequenced in a study of siplizumab effects on memory and regulatory T cells. Only in-frame clones appear in the TCRdb table, and some are missing; sequencing was by immunoSEQ multiplex PCR. The data show around 26,000 clones, with 84% seen just once and 24% held by the top ten. The sample comprised memory CD4+ T cells sorted from blood. These receptors originate from a human donor in good health.

J is TRBJ2-1 and V is TRBV12-5; 15 nucleotides align to TRBD2. The CDR3 contains 19 residues. J gave up 6 bases and V 2 bases, and 11 bases lay outside the gene matches. In germline, CDR1 is LGHNT, CDR2 FRNRAP. The CDR3 nucleotides are TGTGCTAGTGGTTTGACATACGGACTAGCGGGAGGGCCGGGCAATGAGCAGTTCTTC. Amino acid sequence: CASGLTYGLAGGPGNEQFF.

The chain employs TRBV7-8 and TRBJ1-5, with D possibly being TRBD1 (5 bases). V gave up 0 bases and J gave up 5 bases, with 5 bases separating them. Germline V gene data show CDR1 as SGHVS and CDR2 as FQNEAQ. The CDR3 covers 13 residues. The CDR3 region is CASSLAGDQPQHF. For the CDR3, the DNA is TGTGCCAGCAGCTTAGCGGGGGATCAGCCCCAGCATTTT.

This clone is medium-sized by share. The rearrangement joins TRBV7-2 to TRBJ1-5, with 10 bases aligning to TRBD1. V lost 2 bases, J lost 3 bases, and 4 bases stayed unmatched. The length of the CDR3 is 16 residues. Germline loops: CDR1 SGHTA, CDR2 FQGNSA. The CDR3 DNA is TGTGCCAGCAGCTTATTTGGGACAGGGGCCAATCAGCCCCAGCATTTT. As protein: CASSLFGTGANQPQHF.

V and J are TRBV9 and TRBJ1-1; the D is unclear. The CDR3 has 14 residues. Trimming stripped 0 bases from V and 1 base from J, with 7 bases between. The germline gives CDR1 SGDLS, CDR2 YYNGEE. This chain's CDR3 is CASSVGGRNTEAFF. The CDR3 region has the DNA TGTGCCAGCAGCGTAGGAGGGAGGAACACTGAAGCTTTCTTT.

The chain is built from TRBV5-1 and TRBJ2-7; D is possibly TRBD2 (7 bases). With 0 bases removed from V and 2 bases from J, the gap between germline ends came to 18 bases. CDR1 SGHRS and CDR2 YFSETQ come from the germline V gene. CDR3 length: 17 amino acids. The CDR3, as DNA: TGCGCCAGCAGCTTGGCCGCGGGGGCGACGGGACCCTACGAGCAGTACTTC. Its translation: CASSLAAGATGPYEQYF.

The genes are TRBV7-2 and TRBJ1-3; D is unresolved. The CDR3 has 14 residues. V was trimmed by 5 bases and J by 0 bases, leaving 8 bases between them. Germline V CDR1 and CDR2: SGHTA, FQGNSA. CDR3 loop: CASSLTVSGNTIYF. The CDR3 bases are TGTGCCAGCAGCCTAACAGTCTCTGGAAACACCATATATTTT.

The V call is TRBV18, the J call TRBJ2-7; 12 bases agree with TRBD2. V dropped 5 bases and J dropped 0; count of bases not matched to a gene: 5. From germline, CDR1 is KGHSH and CDR2 LQKENI. The CDR3 length is 16 residues. CDR3 amino acids: CASSSVTSGSSYEQYF. The CDR3 DNA follows: TGTGCCAGCTCATCGGTGACTAGCGGGAGCTCCTACGAGCAGTACTTC.

The V and J genes are TRBV11-3 and TRBJ2-1, with 9 bases identical to TRBD1. After removal of 5 bases from V and 6 bases from J, the junction contained 8 bases not matched to a gene. There are 15 residues in the CDR3. Germline V gene data show CDR1 as SGHNT and CDR2 as YENEEA. The CDR3 DNA reads TGTGCCAGCAGCGTCCGGGACAGGGTGGCCAATGAGCAGTTCTTC. This gives the protein CASSVRDRVANEQFF.

This clone was observed once. The chain is built from TRBV7-2 and TRBJ1-2; D is unresolved. Germline lookup yields CDR1 SGHTA and CDR2 FQGNSA. The CDR3 runs to 17 residues. Trimming cost V 0 bases and J 8 bases, with 22 bases left between them. The CDR3 nucleotides are TGTGCCAGCAGCTTAGCGCCGGCAACAACCACCCTTGGGGGCTACACCTTC. It encodes CASSLAPATTTLGGYTF.

CDR3: CASTITGGTEAFF. CDR3 sequence (DNA): TGTGCCAGCACCATAACAGGGGGCACTGAAGCTTTCTTT. J is TRBJ1-1 and V is TRBV27; 8 positions agree with TRBD1. J lost 4 bases, V lost 7 bases, and 5 bases had no gene match. Germline V CDR1 and CDR2: MNHEY, SMNVEV (reference sequence). The CDR3 totals 13 residues.

The chain carries TRBV9 and TRBJ2-3, with D unclear. The CDR3 has 14 amino acids. V was pared by 1 base and J by 2 bases, with 8 bases between. Germline CDR1 SGDLS, CDR2 YYNGEE. CDR3 sequence: CASSVWATTDTQYF. CDR3 sequence (DNA): TGTGCCAGCAGCGTATGGGCAACCACAGATACGCAGTATTTT.

The chain carries TRBV11-3 and TRBJ2-3; 9 bases line up with TRBD2. J was trimmed by 1 base and V by 5 bases; bases with no gene match: 7. This CDR3 has 16 amino acids. CDR1 and CDR2 (germline): SGHNT, YENEEA. In DNA, the CDR3 is TGTGCCAGCAGCCAAGGGGTAGCGGGAGGCACAGATACGCAGTATTTT. This sequence encodes CASSQGVAGGTDTQYF. Full variable domain (outside the CDR3, taken from reference TRBV11-3 and TRBJ2-3): EAGVVQSPRYKIIEKKQPVAFWCNPISGHNTLYWYLQNLGQGPELLIRYENEEAVDDSQLPKDRFSAERLKGVDSTLKIQPAELGDSAVYLCASSQGVAGGTDTQYFGPGTRLTVL.

The chain recombines TRBV10-3 with TRBJ1-6, with a tentative D call TRBD1 (5 bases). The germline V gene encodes CDR1 ENHRY and CDR2 SYGVKD. V lost 7 bases and J lost 8, with 12 bases in between. The CDR3 runs to 13 residues. DNA of the CDR3: TGTGCCATCACCCGGGACGTGGATTCACCCCTCCACTTT. Amino acid sequence: CAITRDVDSPLHF.

The CDR3 sequence: CASSEQSGVGETQYF. CDR3 DNA: TGTGCCAGCAGTGAGCAGTCCGGGGTGGGAGAGACCCAGTACTTC. V is TRBV2 and J is TRBJ2-5, with a weak D call TRBD2 (5 bases). V gave up 3 bases and J gave up 4 bases, with 15 bases separating them. Germline V gene data show CDR1 as SNHLY and CDR2 as FYNNEI. The CDR3 runs to 15 residues.

The V call is TRBV2, the J call TRBJ2-5; 8 bases agree with TRBD1. The CDR3 runs to 17 residues. V was clipped by 1 base and J by 2 bases; unmatched bases: 9. The V gene's germline CDR1 is SNHLY and CDR2 FYNNEI. CDR3 in DNA: TGTGCCAGCAGTGAAGGGACAGGGCGTGATTCGCAAGAGACCCAGTACTTC. This codes for CASSEGTGRDSQETQYF.

J is TRBJ2-1 and V is TRBV29-1, with TRBD2 identical over 13 bases. Trimming at V came to 7 bases and at J to 8 bases, leaving 8 bases not matched to a gene. Germline CDR1 SQVTM, CDR2 ANQGSEA. This CDR3 has 14 amino acids. The CDR3 is CSGAGLAGVHEQFF. In DNA form, the CDR3 reads TGCAGCGGAGCCGGACTAGCGGGAGTTCATGAGCAGTTCTTC.

This chain joins TRBV29-1 and TRBJ2-3; either TRBD1 or TRBD2 may fit D (5 bases each). The CDR3 totals 14 residues. V gave up 6 bases and J gave up 0 bases, with 13 bases separating them. Germline assignment: CDR1 SQVTM and CDR2 ANQGSEA. Here the CDR3 DNA reads TGCAGCGTCCACCGAGGGGTTAGCACAGATACGCAGTATTTT. Protein product: CSVHRGVSTDTQYF.

The chain has TRBV4-2 and TRBJ2-2; no clear D gene. Trimming stripped 5 bases from V and 0 bases from J, with 13 bases between. Germline V gene lookup returns CDR1 LGHNA and CDR2 YNFKEQ. The CDR3 spans 16 residues. CDR3 DNA sequence: TGTGCCAGCAGCACCCAACAGAACGCGAACACCGGGGAGCTGTTTTTT. Translation: CASSTQQNANTGELFF.

This clone has only one observation. V usage is TRBV5-3 and J usage is TRBJ1-1; 8 nucleotides agree with TRBD1. TRBV5-3 falls under the ORF class, with uncertain function. The junction had 2 bases not matched to a gene; V was cut back by 1 base and J by 0 bases. The CDR3 runs 15 residues. CDR3 sequence: CARSLPGQVNTEAFF. The DNA for the CDR3 is TGTGCCAGAAGCTTGCCGGGACAGGTGAACACTGAAGCTTTCTTT.

This rearrangement joins TRBV5-4 to TRBJ2-7; D is unclear. This CDR3 has 13 residues. Germline CDR1 and CDR2: SGHNT and YYREEE (reference sequence). V shed 2 bases and J shed 2 bases, with 8 bases lying between them. The CDR3 spells CASSFGNTYEQYF. The CDR3 region has the DNA TGTGCCAGCAGCTTTGGGAACACCTACGAGCAGTACTTC.

The chain employs TRBV2 and TRBJ2-1; 13 nucleotides match TRBD2. This CDR3 contains 17 residues. Germline CDR1 SNHLY, CDR2 FYNNEI. V shed 8 bases, J shed 6 bases, and the junction held 13 bases outside the gene matches. Written as DNA, the CDR3 is TGTGCCAGCGTCACTAGCGGGAGGGCCATCAGTTCCAATGAGCAGTTCTTC. Translating gives CASVTSGRAISSNEQFF.

This chain connects TRBV6-5 to TRBJ1-2; 9 nucleotides line up with TRBD1. The CDR3 has 13 residues. Germline V CDR1 and CDR2: MNHEY, SVGAGI. J gave up 7 bases and V 6 bases, and 6 bases lay outside the gene matches. CDR3 coding DNA: TGTGCCAGCAGGACACAGGGGGCGCGTGGCTACACCTTC. Its translation is CASRTQGARGYTF.

V and J are TRBV27 and TRBJ2-1; possibly TRBD1 for D (5 bases). The V gene lost 3 bases and the J gene lost 6 bases, with 18 bases spanning the gap. The CDR3 extends over 16 amino acids. Germline lookup yields CDR1 MNHEY and CDR2 SMNVEV (reference sequence). CDR3 sequence reads: CASSFSGPQIPNEQFF. The CDR3 coding sequence is TGTGCCAGCAGTTTCTCAGGGCCCCAAATTCCCAATGAGCAGTTCTTC.

The chain links TRBV20-1 to TRBJ2-1; D unresolved. Germline CDR1 and CDR2: DFQATT and SNEGSKA (reference sequence). This CDR3 spans 11 amino acids. The V end was cut by 7 bases, the J end by 6 bases, with 10 bases between. The CDR3 DNA is TGCAGTGTGAGTACACTCAATGAGCAGTTCTTC. The encoded protein is CSVSTLNEQFF.

This chain's CDR3 is CASSLEAGGHYGYTF. In DNA, the CDR3 is TGTGCCAGCAGCTTAGAGGCGGGGGGCCACTATGGCTACACCTTC. The chain joins TRBV7-9 to TRBJ1-2; a possible D gene is TRBD1 (6 bases). Deletions cut 1 base from V and 3 bases from J, with 12 bases between. The CDR3 has 15 residues. Per germline, CDR1 SEHNR and CDR2 FQNEAQ (reference sequence).

This clone has a handful of counts. The rearrangement links TRBV29-1 to TRBJ2-5, with 12 bases fitting TRBD2. Germline loops: CDR1 SQVTM, CDR2 ANQGSEA. J was trimmed by 2 bases and V by 4 bases; bases with no gene match: 5. The CDR3 is 15 residues long. CDR3 sequence reads: CSVATSGRPQETQYF. The CDR3 DNA is TGCAGCGTTGCTACTAGCGGGAGGCCTCAAGAGACCCAGTACTTC.

The chain recombines TRBV27 with TRBJ2-7, with D tentatively TRBD2 (5 bases). V was pared by 6 bases and J by 3 bases, with 27 bases between. CDR3 length: 18 residues. CDR1 MNHEY and CDR2 SMNVEV come from the germline V gene (reference sequence). In nucleotides, the CDR3 is TGTGCCAGCAGATCCGAAAGTGGTCGAGGGCTCATAGGCTACGAGCAGTACTTC. Amino acids: CASRSESGRGLIGYEQYF.

This chain uses TRBV6-1 with TRBJ2-7; 10 nucleotides match TRBD1. The germline gives CDR1 MNHNS, CDR2 SASEGT. Trimming took 5 bases from V and 4 from J; bases not matched to a gene: 2. This CDR3 is 13 amino acids long. CDR3 residues: CASSRDRGYEQYF. The CDR3 DNA reads TGTGCCAGCAGTAGGGACAGGGGTTACGAGCAGTACTTC.

This CDR3 is CASSQQGRASGNTIYF. The CDR3, as DNA: TGTGCCAGCTCACAACAAGGACGGGCCTCTGGAAACACCATATATTTT. The V and J genes are TRBV18 and TRBJ1-3; D not resolved. Germline V lookup: CDR1 KGHSH, CDR2 LQKENI. Between the trimmed V and J ends, which lost 4 bases and 0 bases, there was a span of 13 bases. The CDR3 loop spans 16 amino acids.

This chain joins TRBV11-1 and TRBJ2-5, with 8 nucleotides matching TRBD1. This CDR3 spans 13 amino acids. CDR1 is SGHAT, CDR2 FQDESV, per germline (reference sequence). V lost 5 bases, J lost 4 bases, and 3 bases stayed unmatched. CDR3 bases: TGTGCCAGCAGCGCACAGGGGGTAGAGACCCAGTACTTC. Its protein product is CASSAQGVETQYF.

This chain connects TRBV28 to TRBJ1-5, with 7 bases aligning to TRBD1. V shed 6 bases, J shed 4 bases, and the junction held 9 bases outside the gene matches. Germline V gene lookup returns CDR1 MDHEN and CDR2 SYDVKM. CDR3 length: 15 amino acids. CDR3 region: CASRRQGLKNQPQHF. The CDR3 nucleotides read TGTGCCAGCAGGCGACAGGGTCTTAAAAATCAGCCCCAGCATTTT.

V gene TRBV2 combines with J gene TRBJ2-3, with D uncertain. Germline CDR1 and CDR2: SNHLY and FYNNEI. V was cut by 6 bases and J by 0 bases, with 13 bases left in between. The CDR3 runs 15 residues. The CDR3 DNA is TGTGCCAGCAGCGAGGCGCGGTCTAGCACAGATACGCAGTATTTT. It is translated as CASSEARSSTDTQYF.